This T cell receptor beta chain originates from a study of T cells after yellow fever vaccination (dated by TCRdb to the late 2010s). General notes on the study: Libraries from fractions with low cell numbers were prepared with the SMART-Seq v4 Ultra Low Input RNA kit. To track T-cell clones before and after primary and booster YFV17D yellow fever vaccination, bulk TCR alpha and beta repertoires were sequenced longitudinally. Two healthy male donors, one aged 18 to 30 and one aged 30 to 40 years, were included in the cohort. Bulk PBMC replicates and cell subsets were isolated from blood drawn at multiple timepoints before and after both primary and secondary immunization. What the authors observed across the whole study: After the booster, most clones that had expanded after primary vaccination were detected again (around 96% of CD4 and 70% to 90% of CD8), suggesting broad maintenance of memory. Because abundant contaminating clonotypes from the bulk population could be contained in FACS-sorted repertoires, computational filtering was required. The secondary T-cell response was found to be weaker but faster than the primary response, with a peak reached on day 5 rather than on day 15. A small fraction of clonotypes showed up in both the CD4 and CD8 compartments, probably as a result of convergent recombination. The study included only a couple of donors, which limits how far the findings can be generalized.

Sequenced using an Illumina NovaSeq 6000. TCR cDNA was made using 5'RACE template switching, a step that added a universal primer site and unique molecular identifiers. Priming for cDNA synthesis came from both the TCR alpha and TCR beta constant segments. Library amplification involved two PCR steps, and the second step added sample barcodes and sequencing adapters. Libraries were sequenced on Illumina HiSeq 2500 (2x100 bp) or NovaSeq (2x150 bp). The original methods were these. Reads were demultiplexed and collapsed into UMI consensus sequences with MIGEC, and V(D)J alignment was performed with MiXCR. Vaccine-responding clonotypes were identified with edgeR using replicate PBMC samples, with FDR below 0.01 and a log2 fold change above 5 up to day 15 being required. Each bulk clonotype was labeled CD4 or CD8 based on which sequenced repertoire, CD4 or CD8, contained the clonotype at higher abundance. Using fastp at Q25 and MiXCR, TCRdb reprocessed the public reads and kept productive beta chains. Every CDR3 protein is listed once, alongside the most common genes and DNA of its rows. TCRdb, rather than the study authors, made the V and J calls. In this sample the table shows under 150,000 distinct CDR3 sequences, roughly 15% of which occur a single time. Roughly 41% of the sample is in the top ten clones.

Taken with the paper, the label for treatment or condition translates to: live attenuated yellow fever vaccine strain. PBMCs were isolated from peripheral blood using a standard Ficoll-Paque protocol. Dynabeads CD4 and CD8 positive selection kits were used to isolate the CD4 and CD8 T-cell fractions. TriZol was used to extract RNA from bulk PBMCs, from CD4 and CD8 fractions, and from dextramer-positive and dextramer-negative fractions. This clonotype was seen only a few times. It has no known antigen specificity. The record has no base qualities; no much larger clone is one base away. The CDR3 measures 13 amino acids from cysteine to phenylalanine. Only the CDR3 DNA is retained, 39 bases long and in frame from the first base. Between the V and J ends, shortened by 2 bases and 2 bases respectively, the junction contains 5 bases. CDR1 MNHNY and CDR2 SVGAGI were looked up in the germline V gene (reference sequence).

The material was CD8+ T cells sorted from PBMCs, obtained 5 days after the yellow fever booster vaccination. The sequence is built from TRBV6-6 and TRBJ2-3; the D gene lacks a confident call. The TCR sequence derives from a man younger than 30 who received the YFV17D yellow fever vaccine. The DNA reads TGTGCCAGCAGTTACACGTACACAGATACGCAGTATTTT. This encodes CASSYTYTDTQYF.